This note documents a single TCR beta chain sequence. Its specificity is not known. The data stem from a study of STAT5B mutations in CD4+ large granular lymphocyte leukemia. Broader study findings: Top patient clones used TRBV06 genes more often: 8/27 versus 2/35 in controls. Approximately 25% of private leukemic clonotypes occurred rarely in other patients' non-leukemic repertoires.

This was a survey-level run. Generated by immunoSEQ multiplex PCR, the TCRdb table keeps only in-frame clones and is missing some. The data show approximately 30,000 clones, around 80% seen once. With 6 bases removed from V and 6 bases from J, the gap between germline ends came to 18 bases. Germline V CDR1 and CDR2: SNHLY, FYNNEI. This CDR3 has 15 residues. The chain is built from TRBV2 and TRBJ2-1; TRBD2 might be the D (5 bases). The clonotype originates from a human donor in good health. The sequenced sample was CD4+ T cells from blood buffy coats. CDR3 in amino acids: CASRADLTRVNEQFF. As DNA, the CDR3 is TGTGCCAGCAGGGCCGACTTGACGCGGGTCAATGAGCAGTTCTTC. The full variable domain, with the rest looked up from reference TRBV2 and TRBJ2-1, is EPEVTQTPSHQVTQMGQEVILRCVPISNHLYFYWYRQILGQKVEFLVSFYNNEISEKSEIFDDQFSVERPDGSNFTLKIRSTKLEDSAMYFCASRADLTRVNEQFFGPGTRLTVL.